This T cell receptor beta chain is from a study of metastatic and nonmetastatic thyroid tumors. Through MiXCR, TCRdb re-clonotyped the PCR reads. The sample shows some 5,000 clones, 20% to 25% of them seen only once. Until they underwent thyroid surgery, no patient had received any treatment. The CDR3 runs 16 residues. V lost 1 base to trimming and J lost 0 bases, with 13 bases between them. Germline-derived CDR1 and CDR2 are MNHEY and SVGAGI. Sample share makes this clone medium-sized. Sequenced: adjacent normal tissue. This clonotype was obtained from a female donor with papillary thyroid cancer or a benign thyroid nodule (not recorded which). Some clones in this sample may be carry-over from other donors' samples. The chain joins TRBV6-5 to TRBJ2-7; D might be TRBD1 or TRBD2, each matching 8 bases. CDR3 loop: CASSYFSGTGSYEQYF. In nucleotides, the CDR3 is TGTGCCAGCAGTTACTTTAGCGGGACAGGCTCCTACGAGCAGTACTTC.